This note documents a single TCR beta chain sequence. Its antigen is still unknown. Method: immunoSEQ multiplex PCR; TCRdb's copy keeps in-frame clones and lacks some. Here the sample spans about 120,000 clones, over 75% being singletons. This CDR3 comprises 17 residues. CDR1 LGHNA and CDR2 YSLEER come from the germline V gene. Trimming cost V 1 base and J 0 bases, with 13 bases left between them. This sample was included in a study of cytomegalovirus exposure and HLA in healthy donors. Study-level findings and limits: Clusters of TCRs from the first cohort tended to co-occur in the approximately 120 validation repertoires (as a later analysis found). Reports described diagnosis of cytomegalovirus status by the classifier as highly specific and sensitive. Researchers counted some 150 TCR beta chains as cytomegalovirus-associated.

Separation from the 666-subject first cohort characterized the approximately 120-subject validation cohort, to which the donors belonged. The source material was PBMCs. The sequence was obtained from a woman aged 25 to 39 in good health and CMV-seronegative. The chain joins TRBV4-3 to TRBJ1-5, with D possibly matching TRBD1 (5 bases). The CDR3 sequence: CASSQAVGRHSNQPQHF. CDR3 in DNA: TGCGCCAGCAGCCAAGCGGTGGGGCGGCATAGCAATCAGCCCCAGCATTTT.